Listed below are T cell receptor beta chains from one sample, sequenced in a study of regulatory T cells in long-lasting Graves disease. One entry per CDR3 protein results from TCRdb running MiXCR on the multiplex PCR reads. The sample records some 450,000 distinct CDR3 sequences, around a quarter being singletons. The sequencing here drew on peripheral blood mononuclear cells (PBMCs), taken when the disease was refractory, from a patient treated with antithyroid drugs. These receptors originate from a female donor with Graves disease. The CDR3 runs from the conserved cysteine through the conserved F or W. A D gene is named only where the DNA matches it firmly. Some rows mark clone size as missing; the rest say once, few, many or name a class of expanded clone.

.,TRBJ2-1,TRBV2,.,CASSEGGNEQFF,TGTGCCAGCAGCGAAGGGGGGAATGAGCAGTTCTTC
TRBD2,TRBJ2-5,TRBV12-3/TRBV12-4,many,CASSEGLAGGETQYF,TGTGCCAGCAGTGAAGGACTAGCGGGAGGAGAGACCCAGTACTTC
TRBD1,TRBJ1-1,TRBV20-1,.,CSAALWTGGPGTEAFF,TGCAGTGCTGCCCTCTGGACAGGGGGACCGGGCACTGAAGCTTTCTTT
TRBD1,TRBJ2-2,TRBV11-2,.,CTSRRTGAGELFF,TGTACCAGCAGACGGACAGGGGCCGGGGAGCTGTTTTTT
TRBD1,TRBJ1-2,TRBV5-1,.,CASSRDRSVYGYTF,TGCGCCAGCAGCCGGGACAGGTCGGTTTACGGCTACACCTTC
.,TRBJ1-1,TRBV18,.,CASSPQGELGTEAFF,TGTGCCAGCTCACCACAGGGGGAATTGGGCACTGAAGCTTTCTTT
.,TRBJ1-3,TRBV27,.,CASSLSAGPSGTNGNTIYF,TGTGCCAGCAGTTTATCGGCAGGGCCCTCTGGGACAAATGGAAACACCATATATTTT
TRBD2,TRBJ2-2,TRBV19,few,CASSIDPGGRALRSGGELFF,TGTGCCAGTAGTATAGATCCTGGCGGGAGGGCCCTTCGAAGTGGCGGGGAGCTGTTTTTT
TRBD1,TRBJ2-6,TRBV28,many,CATTGPANSGANVLTF,TGTGCCACGACAGGGCCGGCCAATTCTGGGGCCAACGTCCTGACTTTC
.,TRBJ2-3,TRBV7-3,.,CASSQGIRGDTQYF,TGTGCCAGCAGCCAGGGTATCCGGGGGGATACGCAGTATTTT
.,TRBJ2-6,TRBV20-1,.,CSARGRGGRSGANVLTF,TGCAGTGCTAGAGGGAGAGGGGGTCGCTCTGGGGCCAACGTCCTGACTTTC
.,TRBJ2-7,TRBV6-2/TRBV6-3,.,CASSSTGLIGEQYF,TGTGCCAGCAGTTCCACGGGGCTTATAGGCGAGCAGTACTTC
.,TRBJ2-3,TRBV30,.,CAWSVGDTQYF,TGTGCCTGGAGTGTCGGAGATACGCAGTATTTT
.,TRBJ1-4,TRBV2,many,CASRARGLTLGDEKLFF,TGTGCCAGCAGAGCACGAGGGTTGACCCTCGGGGATGAAAAACTGTTTTTT
TRBD2,TRBJ2-7,TRBV6-1,many,CASSKPGLAGISSYEQYF,TGTGCCAGCAGTAAACCGGGACTAGCGGGGATCAGCTCCTACGAGCAGTACTTC
.,TRBJ2-7,TRBV6-1,few,CASSEFTRGKAEQYF,TGTGCCAGCAGTGAATTCACCCGGGGTAAGGCCGAGCAGTACTTC
TRBD2,TRBJ2-2,TRBV7-9,.,CASSLMTSPTGELFF,TGTGCCAGCAGCTTAATGACTAGCCCGACCGGGGAGCTGTTTTTT
TRBD1,TRBJ2-3,TRBV15,.,CATSTSGQFLRTDTQYF,TGTGCCACCAGCACCTCGGGACAGTTTTTGCGCACAGATACGCAGTATTTT
.,TRBJ2-2,TRBV12-3/TRBV12-4,many,CASTIDRWNTGELFF,TGTGCCAGCACTATCGACAGGTGGAACACCGGGGAGCTGTTTTTT
TRBD2,TRBJ2-3,TRBV28,.,CASSSGAGVRTDTQYF,TGTGCCAGCAGTTCGGGAGCGGGAGTCAGGACAGATACGCAGTATTTT
.,TRBJ2-1,TRBV6-1,.,CASTSRGDGANEQFF,TGTGCCAGCACCTCCAGGGGTGACGGAGCCAATGAGCAGTTCTTC
.,TRBJ2-5,TRBV27,many,CASRADSPFQETQYF,TGTGCCAGCAGAGCCGACAGTCCCTTTCAAGAGACCCAGTACTTC
.,TRBJ1-6,TRBV27,.,CASRVGTNSPLHF,TGTGCCAGCAGGGTAGGGACAAATTCACCCCTCCACTTT
.,TRBJ2-5,TRBV18,.,CASSPRSQETQYF,TGTGCCAGCTCACCACGGAGCCAAGAGACCCAGTACTTC
TRBD2,TRBJ2-4,TRBV5-5,.,CASSLREGPLNIQYF,TGTGCCAGCAGCTTGAGGGAGGGCCCTTTAAACATTCAGTACTTC
.,TRBJ1-5,TRBV19,few,CASSRTGFSNQPQHF,TGTGCCAGTAGTCGTACAGGGTTTAGCAATCAGCCCCAGCATTTT
.,TRBJ1-4,TRBV2,many,CASSDAGDREKLFF,TGTGCCAGCAGTGATGCAGGGGACCGTGAAAAACTGTTTTTT
TRBD2,TRBJ2-2,TRBV6-5,few,CASSFPGGLAGGTGELFF,TGTGCCAGCAGTTTTCCCGGAGGGCTAGCGGGAGGTACCGGGGAGCTGTTTTTT